The rows below give T cell receptor beta chains drawn from one sample of a study of regulatory and conventional T cells in RAG deficiency. Profiling relied on immunoSEQ multiplex PCR, and the TCRdb table lists in-frame clones only, not all of them. The profile shows around 30,000 clones, 90% to 95% of them singletons. The same specimen was also included in a second study, on regulatory T cells.

Sequencing was done on a sample of CD25- CD4+ T cells sorted from blood. Receptors originate from a human donor in good health. The CDR3 runs from the conserved cysteine through the conserved F or W.

>TRBV11-2|TRBJ2-5|19
CASSLARSSAGGARETQYF
>TRBV7-9|TRBJ2-3|18
CASSLRVHVTGSTDTQYF
>TRBV28|TRBJ2-1|12
CASSPTRDEQFF
>TRBV4-2|TRBJ1-1|15
CASSHPLEGPGEAFF
>TRBV6-5|TRBJ1-1|14
CASSYSRWSTEAFF
>TRBV19|TRBJ1-1|14
CASSMGQLNTEAFF
>TRBV29-1|TRBJ1-1|13
CSVNTGWDTEAFF
>TRBV19|TRBJ1-6|15
CASSASGRHNSPLHF
>TRBV5-7|TRBJ2-5|14
CASSRDSTWETQYF
>TRBV19|TRBJ2-3|13
CASSRSVTDTQYF
>TRBV21-1|TRBJ2-6|16
CASSSTRGTGANVLTF
>TRBV5-6|TRBJ1-1|18
CASSLVVGQGARDTEAFF
>TRBV5-6|TRBJ1-1|14
CASSAQGLNTEAFF
>TRBV7-3|TRBJ2-1|16
CASSLLASGGYNEQFF
>TRBV6-4|TRBJ1-1|13
CASSLFGETEAFF
>TRBV25-1|TRBJ1-1|15
CASSEWRGKNTEAFF
>TRBV6-5|TRBJ2-4|16
CASSYYRDRGQNIQYF
>TRBV7-9|TRBJ1-3|15
CASSLARGSGNTIYF
>TRBV7-3|TRBJ2-1|13
CASSLTRSDEQFF
>TRBV5-6|TRBJ1-5|16
CASSLLGTGGNQPQHF
>TRBV7-3|TRBJ2-6|16
CASSLGQSSGANVLTF
>TRBV28|TRBJ2-3|13
CASSLSGPDTQYF
>TRBV5-4|TRBJ2-3|14
CASSFDRATDTQYF
>TRBV5-1|TRBJ1-2|16
CASSSGWGQGTHGYTF
>TRBV28|TRBJ2-1|19
CASSSGLAGAPSSYNEQFF
>TRBV5-1|TRBJ1-6|19
CASSYGQATALSYNSPLHF
>TRBV14|TRBJ2-7|16
CASSLLPRGGAHEQYF
>TRBV25-1|TRBJ2-7|14
CASKGPGLRLEQYF
>TRBV10-1|TRBJ1-6|13
CASSGEGNSPLHF
>TRBV6-5|TRBJ2-7|14
CASTPGQAPYEQYF
>TRBV18|TRBJ2-3|14
CASSGQRGTDTQYF
>TRBV2|TRBJ2-1|15
CASRALAGGYNEQFF
>TRBV5-1|TRBJ2-5|14
CASSTDTIQETQYF
>TRBV10-3|TRBJ1-2|14
CAIRGADNYVSYTF
>TRBV5-8|TRBJ1-5|15
CASSFDRMGNQPQHF
>TRBV6-5|TRBJ2-3|16
CASSFMGTTLVGTQYF
>TRBV5-4|TRBJ1-4|13
CASSSRLDEKLFF
>TRBV27|TRBJ2-3|16
CASTYGAGTTTDTQYF
>TRBV19|TRBJ1-4|14
CASSIIQGGEKLFF
>TRBV6-1|TRBJ1-4|14
CASSPVGGTEKLFF
>TRBV28|TRBJ2-1|15
CAGSPTGVILSEQFF
>TRBV30|TRBJ1-2|12
CAWSVGGYGYTF